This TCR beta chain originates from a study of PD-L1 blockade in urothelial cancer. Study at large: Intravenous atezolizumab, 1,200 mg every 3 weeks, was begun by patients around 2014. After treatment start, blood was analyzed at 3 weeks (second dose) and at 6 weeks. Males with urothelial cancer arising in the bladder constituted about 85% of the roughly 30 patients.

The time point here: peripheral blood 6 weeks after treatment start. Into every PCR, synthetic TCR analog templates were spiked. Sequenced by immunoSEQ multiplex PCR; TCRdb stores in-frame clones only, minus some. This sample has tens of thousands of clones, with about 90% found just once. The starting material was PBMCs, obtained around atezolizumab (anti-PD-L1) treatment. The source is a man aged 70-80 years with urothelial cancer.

The CDR3 sequence is CAISRDSPYEAFF. CDR3 DNA sequence: TGTGCCATCAGCCGGGACAGCCCATATGAAGCTTTCTTT. This chain uses TRBV10-3 with TRBJ1-1; 7 bases agree with TRBD1. The J segment lost 7 bases and the V segment lost 6 bases, leaving 8 bases of the junction unmatched. The CDR3 consists of 13 residues. Germline lookup yields CDR1 ENHRY and CDR2 SYGVKD.